The T cell receptor (beta chain) described here comes from a study of radiotherapy plus CTLA-4 blockade in lung cancer. Study background: Objective responses were seen in about a sixth of patients, disease control in about 30%.

For this clone: The antigen is unknown.

Focal radiation with ipilimumab CTLA-4 blockade was given to patients with chemo-refractory metastatic non-small-cell lung cancer. Here immunoSEQ multiplex PCR was the method, and the copy in TCRdb shows in-frame clones only, minus some. The table lists 65,000 to 70,000 clones, 70% to 85% of them singletons. Findings and limits, study-wide: There was expansion of tumor-derived TCR clones in blood after radiotherapy plus ipilimumab. It was early blood T cell clone dynamics, with interferon-beta, that reportedly best predicted response.

Specimen: peripheral blood, collected from a patient treated with radiotherapy plus ipilimumab. The sequence derives from a human donor with non-small cell lung cancer who had a complete response to radiotherapy plus ipilimumab.

CDR3 DNA sequence: TGTGCCAGTAGCAGTGGGGAAACTGGGGCCAACGTCCTGACTTTC. Residues: CASSSGETGANVLTF. The chain couples TRBV19 to TRBJ2-6; D ambiguous. The germline V and J ends were trimmed by 6 bases and 2 bases, with 11 bases remaining between them. There are 15 residues in the CDR3. Germline-derived CDR1 and CDR2 are LNHDA and SQIVND (reference sequence).